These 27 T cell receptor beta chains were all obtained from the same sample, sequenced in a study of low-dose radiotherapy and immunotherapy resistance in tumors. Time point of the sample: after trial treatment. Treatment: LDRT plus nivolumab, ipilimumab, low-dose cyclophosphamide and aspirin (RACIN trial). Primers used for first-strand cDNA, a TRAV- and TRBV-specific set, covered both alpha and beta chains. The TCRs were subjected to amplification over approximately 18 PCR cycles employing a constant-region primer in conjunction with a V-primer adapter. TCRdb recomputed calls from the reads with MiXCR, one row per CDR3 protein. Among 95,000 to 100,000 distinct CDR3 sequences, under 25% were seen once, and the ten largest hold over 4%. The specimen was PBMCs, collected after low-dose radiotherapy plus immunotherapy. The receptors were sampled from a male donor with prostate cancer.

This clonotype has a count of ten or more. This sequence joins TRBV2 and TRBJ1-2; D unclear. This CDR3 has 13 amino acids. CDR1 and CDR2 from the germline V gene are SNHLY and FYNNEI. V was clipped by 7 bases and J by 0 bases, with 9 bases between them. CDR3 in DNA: TGTGCCAGCAAGGAGGGCTCTAACTATGGCTACACCTTC. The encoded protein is CASKEGSNYGYTF.

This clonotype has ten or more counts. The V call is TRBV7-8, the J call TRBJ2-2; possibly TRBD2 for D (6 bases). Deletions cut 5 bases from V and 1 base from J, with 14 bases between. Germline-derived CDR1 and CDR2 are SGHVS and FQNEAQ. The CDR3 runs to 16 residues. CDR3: CASSELRRGNTGELFF. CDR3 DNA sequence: TGTGCCAGCAGCGAATTGAGGCGGGGGAACACCGGGGAGCTGTTTTTT.

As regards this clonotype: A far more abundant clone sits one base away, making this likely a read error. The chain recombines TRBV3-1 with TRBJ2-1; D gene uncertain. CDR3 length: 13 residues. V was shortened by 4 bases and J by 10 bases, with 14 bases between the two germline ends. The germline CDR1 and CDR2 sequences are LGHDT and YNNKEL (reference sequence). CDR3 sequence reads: CASSPRVSYEQFF. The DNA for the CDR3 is TGTGCCAGCAGCCCTAGGGTTAGCTACGAGCAGTTCTTC.

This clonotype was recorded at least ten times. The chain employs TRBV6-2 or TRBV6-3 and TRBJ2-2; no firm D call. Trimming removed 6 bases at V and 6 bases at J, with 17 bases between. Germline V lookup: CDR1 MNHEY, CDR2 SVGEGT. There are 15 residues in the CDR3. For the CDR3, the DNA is TGTGCCAGCAGAAAAGGATGGGTCGGCTCCGGGGAGCTGTTTTTT. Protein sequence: CASRKGWVGSGELFF.

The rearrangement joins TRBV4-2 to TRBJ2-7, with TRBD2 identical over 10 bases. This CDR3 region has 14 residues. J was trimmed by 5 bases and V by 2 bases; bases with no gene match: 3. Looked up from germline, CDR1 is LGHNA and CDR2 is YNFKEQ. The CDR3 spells CASSQTSGAHEQYF. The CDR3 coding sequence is TGTGCCAGCAGCCAAACTAGCGGGGCACACGAGCAGTACTTC.

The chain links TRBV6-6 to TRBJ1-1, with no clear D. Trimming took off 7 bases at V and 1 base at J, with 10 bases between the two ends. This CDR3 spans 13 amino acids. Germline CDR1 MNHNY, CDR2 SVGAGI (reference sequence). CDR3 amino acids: CASTPIPNTEAFF. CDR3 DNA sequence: TGTGCCAGCACCCCCATCCCGAACACTGAAGCTTTCTTT.

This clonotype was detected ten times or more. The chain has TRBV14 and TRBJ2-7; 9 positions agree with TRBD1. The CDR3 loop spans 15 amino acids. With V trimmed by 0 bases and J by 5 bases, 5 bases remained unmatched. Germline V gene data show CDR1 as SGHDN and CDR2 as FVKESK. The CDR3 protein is CASSQDFGTGNEQYF. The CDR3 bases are TGTGCCAGCAGCCAAGATTTCGGGACAGGGAACGAGCAGTACTTC.

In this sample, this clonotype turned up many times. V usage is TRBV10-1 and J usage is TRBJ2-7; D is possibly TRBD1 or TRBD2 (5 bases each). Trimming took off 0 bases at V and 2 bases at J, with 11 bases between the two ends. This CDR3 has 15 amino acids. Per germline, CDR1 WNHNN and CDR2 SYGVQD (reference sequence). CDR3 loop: CASSESSRDPYEQYF. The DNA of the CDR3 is TGCGCCAGCAGTGAGTCCAGCAGGGACCCCTACGAGCAGTACTTC.

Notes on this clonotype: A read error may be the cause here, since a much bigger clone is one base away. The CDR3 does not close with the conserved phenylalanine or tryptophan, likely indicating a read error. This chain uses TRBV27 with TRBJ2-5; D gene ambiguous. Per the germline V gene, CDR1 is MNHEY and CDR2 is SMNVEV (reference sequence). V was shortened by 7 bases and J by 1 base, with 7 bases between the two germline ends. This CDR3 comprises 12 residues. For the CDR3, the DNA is TGTGCCAGCAAACCTTTCCAAGAGACCCAGTACGTC. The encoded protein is CASKPFQETQYV.

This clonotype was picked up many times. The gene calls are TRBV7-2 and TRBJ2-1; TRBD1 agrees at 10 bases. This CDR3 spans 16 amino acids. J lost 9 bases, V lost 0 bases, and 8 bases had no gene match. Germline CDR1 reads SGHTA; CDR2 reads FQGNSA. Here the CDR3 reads CASSLAFRQGAGEQFF. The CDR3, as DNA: TGTGCCAGCAGCTTAGCTTTCCGACAGGGGGCAGGTGAGCAGTTCTTC.

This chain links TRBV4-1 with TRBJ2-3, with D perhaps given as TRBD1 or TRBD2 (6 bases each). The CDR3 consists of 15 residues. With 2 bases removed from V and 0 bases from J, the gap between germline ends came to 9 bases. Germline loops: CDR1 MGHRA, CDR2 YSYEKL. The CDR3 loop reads CASSQIGGSTDTQYF. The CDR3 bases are TGCGCCAGCAGCCAAATCGGGGGCAGCACAGATACGCAGTATTTT.

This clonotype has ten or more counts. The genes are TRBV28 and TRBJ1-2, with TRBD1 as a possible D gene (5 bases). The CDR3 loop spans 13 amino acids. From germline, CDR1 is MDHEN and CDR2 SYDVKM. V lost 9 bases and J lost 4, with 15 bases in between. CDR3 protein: CASMGGGSYGYTF. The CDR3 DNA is TGTGCCAGTATGGGTGGGGGGTCCTATGGCTACACCTTC.

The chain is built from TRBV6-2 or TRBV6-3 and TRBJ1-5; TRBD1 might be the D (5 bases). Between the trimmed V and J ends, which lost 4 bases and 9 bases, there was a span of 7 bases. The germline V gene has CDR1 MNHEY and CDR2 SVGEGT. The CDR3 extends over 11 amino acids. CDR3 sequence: CASSFGGPQHF. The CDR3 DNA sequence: TGTGCCAGCAGTTTCGGGGGGCCCCAGCATTTT.

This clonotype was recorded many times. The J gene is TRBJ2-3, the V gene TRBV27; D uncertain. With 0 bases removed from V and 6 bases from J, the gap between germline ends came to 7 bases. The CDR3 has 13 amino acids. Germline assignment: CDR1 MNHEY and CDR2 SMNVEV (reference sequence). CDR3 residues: CASSLSPSDTQYF. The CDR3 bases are TGTGCCAGCAGTTTATCCCCGTCGGATACGCAGTATTTT.

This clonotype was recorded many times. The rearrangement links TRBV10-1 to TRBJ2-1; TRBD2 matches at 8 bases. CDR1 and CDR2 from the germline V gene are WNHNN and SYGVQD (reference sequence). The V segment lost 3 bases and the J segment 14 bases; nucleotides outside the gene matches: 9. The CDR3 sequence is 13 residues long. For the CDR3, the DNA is TGCGCCAGCAGTGAACTGCCGGGGGGGCCTAAGTTCTTC. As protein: CASSELPGGPKFF.

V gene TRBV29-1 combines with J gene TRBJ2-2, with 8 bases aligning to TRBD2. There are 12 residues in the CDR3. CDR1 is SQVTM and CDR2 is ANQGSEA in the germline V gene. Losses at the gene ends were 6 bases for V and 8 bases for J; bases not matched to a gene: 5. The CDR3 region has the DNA TGCAGCGTCGCCGGGGGGGTAGGGGAGCTGTTTTTT. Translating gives CSVAGGVGELFF.

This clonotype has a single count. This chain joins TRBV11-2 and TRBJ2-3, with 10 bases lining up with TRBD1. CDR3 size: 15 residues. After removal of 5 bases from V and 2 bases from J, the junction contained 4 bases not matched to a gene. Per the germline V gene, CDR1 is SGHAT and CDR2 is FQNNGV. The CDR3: CASSVDRGNTDTQYF. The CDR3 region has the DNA TGTGCCAGCAGCGTGGACAGGGGGAACACAGATACGCAGTATTTT.

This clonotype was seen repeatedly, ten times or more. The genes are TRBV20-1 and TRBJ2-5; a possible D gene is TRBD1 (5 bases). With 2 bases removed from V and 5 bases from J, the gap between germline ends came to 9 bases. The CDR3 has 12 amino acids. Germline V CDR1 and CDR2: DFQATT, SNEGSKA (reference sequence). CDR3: CSARTGPETQYF. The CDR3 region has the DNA TGCAGTGCTAGAACAGGTCCGGAGACCCAGTACTTC.

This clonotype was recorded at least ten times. CDR3 amino acids: CASSEDGLNTEAFF. In DNA, the CDR3 is TGTGCCAGCAGTGAAGACGGATTGAACACTGAAGCTTTCTTT. J is TRBJ1-1 and V is TRBV2; D is ambiguous. Trimming removed 1 base at V and 0 bases at J, with 6 bases between. CDR3 size: 14 residues. The germline V gene encodes CDR1 SNHLY and CDR2 FYNNEI.

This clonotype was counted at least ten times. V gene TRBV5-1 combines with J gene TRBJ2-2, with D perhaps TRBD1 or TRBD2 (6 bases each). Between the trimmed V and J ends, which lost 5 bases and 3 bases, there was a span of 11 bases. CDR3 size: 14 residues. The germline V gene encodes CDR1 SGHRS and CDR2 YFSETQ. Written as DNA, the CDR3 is TGCGCCAGCAGATCAGGGGAGGACACCGGGGAGCTGTTTTTT. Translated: CASRSGEDTGELFF.

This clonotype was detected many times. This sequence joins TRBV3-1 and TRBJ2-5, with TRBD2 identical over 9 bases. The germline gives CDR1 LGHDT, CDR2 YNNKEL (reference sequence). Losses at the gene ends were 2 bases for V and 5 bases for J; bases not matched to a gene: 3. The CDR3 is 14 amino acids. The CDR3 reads CASSQSSGGETQYF. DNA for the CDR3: TGTGCCAGCAGCCAATCCAGCGGGGGGGAGACCCAGTACTTC.

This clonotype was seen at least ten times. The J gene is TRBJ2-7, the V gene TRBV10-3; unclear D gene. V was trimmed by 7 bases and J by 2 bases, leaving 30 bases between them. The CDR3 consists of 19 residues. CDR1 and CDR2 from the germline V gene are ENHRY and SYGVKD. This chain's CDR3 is CAITPNPLASQEYAYEQYF. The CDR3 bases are TGTGCCATCACTCCGAATCCTTTGGCCTCCCAGGAGTATGCCTACGAGCAGTACTTC.

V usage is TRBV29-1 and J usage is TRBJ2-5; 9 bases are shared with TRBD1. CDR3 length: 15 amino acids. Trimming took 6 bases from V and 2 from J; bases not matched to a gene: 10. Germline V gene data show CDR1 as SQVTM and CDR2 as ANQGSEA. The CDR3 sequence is CSVDTGTGRQETQYF. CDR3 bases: TGCAGCGTAGACACCGGGACAGGGCGTCAAGAGACCCAGTACTTC. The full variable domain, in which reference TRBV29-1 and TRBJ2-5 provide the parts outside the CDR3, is SAVISQKPSRDICQRGTSLTIQCQVDSQVTMMFWYRQQPGQSLTLIATANQGSEATYESGFVIDKFPISRPNLTFSTLTVSNMSPEDSSIYLCSVDTGTGRQETQYFGPGTRLLVL.

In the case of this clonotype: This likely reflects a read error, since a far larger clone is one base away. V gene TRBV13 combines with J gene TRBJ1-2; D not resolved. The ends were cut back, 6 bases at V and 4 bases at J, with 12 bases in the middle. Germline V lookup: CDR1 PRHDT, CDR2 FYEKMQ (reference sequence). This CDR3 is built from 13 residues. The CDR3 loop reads CASRESFVYGYTF. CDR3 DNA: TGTGCCAGCAGAGAGTCTTTCGTCTATGGCTACACCTTC. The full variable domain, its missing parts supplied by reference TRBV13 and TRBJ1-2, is AAGVIQSPRHLIKEKRETATLKCYPIPRHDTVYWYQQGPGQDPQFLISFYEKMQSDKGSIPDRFSAQQFSDYHSELNMSSLELGDSALYFCASRESFVYGYTFGSGTRLTVV.

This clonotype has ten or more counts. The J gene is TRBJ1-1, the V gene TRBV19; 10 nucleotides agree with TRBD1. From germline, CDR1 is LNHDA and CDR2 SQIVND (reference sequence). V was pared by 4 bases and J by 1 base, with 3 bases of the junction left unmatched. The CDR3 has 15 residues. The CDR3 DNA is TGTGCCAGTAGTACGACAGGGGGCCGGAACACTGAAGCTTTCTTT. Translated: CASSTTGGRNTEAFF.

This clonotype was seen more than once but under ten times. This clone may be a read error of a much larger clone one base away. The DNA of the CDR3 is TGTGCCAGCAGCTCCGCGGGGACCTACAATGAGCAGCTCTTC. This translates into CASSSAGTYNEQLF. The V call is TRBV11-3, the J call TRBJ2-1; possible D gene TRBD2, 6 bases. CDR3 size: 14 residues. Germline CDR1 and CDR2: SGHNT and YENEEA.

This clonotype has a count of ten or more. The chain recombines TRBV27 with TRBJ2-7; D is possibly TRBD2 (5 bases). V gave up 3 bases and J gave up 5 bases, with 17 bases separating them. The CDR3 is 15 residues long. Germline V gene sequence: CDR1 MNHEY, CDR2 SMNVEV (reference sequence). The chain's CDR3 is CASSFEGAPSDEQYF. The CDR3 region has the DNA TGTGCCAGCAGTTTCGAGGGTGCCCCCTCGGACGAGCAGTACTTC.